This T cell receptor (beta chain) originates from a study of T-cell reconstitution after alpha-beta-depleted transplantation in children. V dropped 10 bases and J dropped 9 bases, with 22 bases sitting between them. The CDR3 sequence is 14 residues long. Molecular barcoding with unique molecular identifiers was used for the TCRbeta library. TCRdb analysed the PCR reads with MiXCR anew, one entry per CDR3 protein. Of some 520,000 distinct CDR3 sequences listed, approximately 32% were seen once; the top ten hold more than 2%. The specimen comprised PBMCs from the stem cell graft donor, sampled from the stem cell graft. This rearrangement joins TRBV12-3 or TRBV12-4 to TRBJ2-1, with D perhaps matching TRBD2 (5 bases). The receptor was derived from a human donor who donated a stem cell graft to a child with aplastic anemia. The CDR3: CANSKGDPLFEQFF. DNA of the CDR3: TGTGCCAACTCTAAGGGAGATCCCTTGTTTGAGCAGTTCTTC.